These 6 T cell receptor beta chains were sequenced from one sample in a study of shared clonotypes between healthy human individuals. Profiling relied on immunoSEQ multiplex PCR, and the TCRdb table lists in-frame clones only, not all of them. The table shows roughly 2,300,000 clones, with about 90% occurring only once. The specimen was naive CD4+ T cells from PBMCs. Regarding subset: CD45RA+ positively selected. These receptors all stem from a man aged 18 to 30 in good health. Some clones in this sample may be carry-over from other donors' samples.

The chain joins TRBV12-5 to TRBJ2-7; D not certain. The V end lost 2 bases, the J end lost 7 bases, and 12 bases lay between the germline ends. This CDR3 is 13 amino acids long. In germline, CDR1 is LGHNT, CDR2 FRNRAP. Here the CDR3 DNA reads TGTGCTAGTGGTTTGAACACGGTGGGGGAGCAGTACTTC. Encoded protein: CASGLNTVGEQYF.

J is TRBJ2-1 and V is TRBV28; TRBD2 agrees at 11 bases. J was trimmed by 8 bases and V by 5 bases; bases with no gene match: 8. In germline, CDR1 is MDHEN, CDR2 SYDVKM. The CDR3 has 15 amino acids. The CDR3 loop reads CASSTRTSGLYEQFF. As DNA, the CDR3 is TGTGCCAGCAGTACGCGGACTAGCGGGCTCTATGAGCAGTTCTTC.

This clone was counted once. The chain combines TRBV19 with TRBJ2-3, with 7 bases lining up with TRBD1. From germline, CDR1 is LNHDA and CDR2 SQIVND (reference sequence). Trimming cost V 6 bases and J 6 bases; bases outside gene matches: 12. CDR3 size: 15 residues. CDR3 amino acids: CASSRTGETGDTQYF. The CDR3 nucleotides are TGTGCCAGTAGCCGCACAGGGGAGACGGGGGATACGCAGTATTTT.

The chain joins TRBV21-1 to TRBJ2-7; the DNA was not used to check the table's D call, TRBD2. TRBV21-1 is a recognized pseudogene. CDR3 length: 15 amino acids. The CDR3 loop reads CASSKESPKSYEQYF. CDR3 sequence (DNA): TGTGCCAGCAGCAAAGAGAGCCCCAAAAGCTACGAGCAGTACTTC.

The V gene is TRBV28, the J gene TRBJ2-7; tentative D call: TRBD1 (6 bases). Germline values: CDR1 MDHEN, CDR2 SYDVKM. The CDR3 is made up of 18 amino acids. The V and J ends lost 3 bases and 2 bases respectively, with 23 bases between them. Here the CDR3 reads CASSFPGGRTGAPYEQYF. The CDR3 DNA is TGTGCCAGCAGTTTCCCTGGGGGCCGAACCGGGGCCCCCTACGAGCAGTACTTC.

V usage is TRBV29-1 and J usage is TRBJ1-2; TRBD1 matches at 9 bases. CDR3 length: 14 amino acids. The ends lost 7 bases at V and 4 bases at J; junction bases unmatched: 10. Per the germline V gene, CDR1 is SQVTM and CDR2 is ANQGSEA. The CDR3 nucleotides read TGCAGCGCATCGCTCGGGACAGGGATCTATGGCTACACCTTC. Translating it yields CSASLGTGIYGYTF.